A single sample is the source of the 24 T cell receptor beta chains below, sequenced in a study of blood T cells in healthy people across ages. It was with a sample-barcoded 5' primer and a J-beta primer mix that a second PCR of roughly 6 to 12 cycles was run. TCRdb recomputed calls from the 5' RACE reads with MiXCR, one row per CDR3 protein. The profile shows fewer than 1,200,000 distinct CDR3 sequences, under 30% of them singletons. This sample was also put to use in a study of T cells of mothers and their children.

Specimen: blood. All receptors derive from a girl aged 2 to 9 in good health.

The J gene is TRBJ2-5, the V gene TRBV5-1, with 7 positions matching TRBD1. The J call is in doubt because the DNA end fits TRBJ2-7 better. CDR1 and CDR2 from the germline V gene are SGHRS and YFSETQ. This CDR3 is 14 amino acids long. The chain's CDR3 is CASSSTGTVGEQYF. CDR3 coding DNA: TGCGCCAGCAGCTCGACGGGGACAGTGGGCGAGCAGTACTTC.

V and J are TRBV12-3 or TRBV12-4 and TRBJ1-4; TRBD1 is a possible D gene (5 bases). The V gene lost 6 bases and the J gene lost 7 bases, with 18 bases spanning the gap. The CDR3 length is 15 residues. The DNA of the CDR3 is TGTGCCAGCAGCCACCAGGGACCGGCCCTTGAAAAACTGTTTTTT. Protein product: CASSHQGPALEKLFF.

The chain has TRBV11-2 and TRBJ1-1, with TRBD1 as a possible D gene (6 bases). Deletions cut 5 bases from V and 1 base from J, with 17 bases between. Germline V gene data show CDR1 as SGHAT and CDR2 as FQNNGV. The CDR3 is made up of 16 amino acids. As DNA, the CDR3 is TGTGCCAGCAGCCGCACTACAGGGAGACGGAACACTGAAGCTTTCTTT. Protein: CASSRTTGRRNTEAFF.

The chain recombines TRBV6-5 with TRBJ1-1; 7 bases are shared with TRBD1. V trimming: 1 base; J trimming: 5 bases; junction bases outside the gene matches: 7. The CDR3 spans 15 residues. Germline V gene sequence: CDR1 MNHEY, CDR2 SVGAGI. CDR3 nucleotides: TGTGCCAGCAGTTACTTCCCAGGGGGGGGGACTGAAGCTTTCTTT. Its protein is CASSYFPGGGTEAFF.

V is TRBV29-1 and J is TRBJ1-2; 7 bases line up with TRBD1. The germline gives CDR1 SQVTM, CDR2 ANQGSEA. The CDR3 covers 14 residues. J lost 6 bases, V lost 6 bases, and 13 bases had no gene match. This chain's CDR3 is CSVDPTGVGDGYTF. The CDR3 DNA follows: TGCAGCGTGGACCCTACAGGGGTCGGAGATGGCTACACCTTC.

The genes are TRBV5-1 and TRBJ2-6; D unclear. The CDR3 has 16 residues. Trimming pared 0 bases from V and 4 bases from J, leaving 11 bases between. From germline, CDR1 is SGHRS and CDR2 YFSETQ. The CDR3 is CASSLGRLAGANVLTF. As DNA, the CDR3 is TGCGCCAGCAGCTTGGGAAGGCTCGCGGGGGCCAACGTCCTGACTTTC.

The rearrangement joins TRBV11-3 to TRBJ2-5; D possibly corresponds to TRBD2 (7 bases). The germline CDR1 and CDR2 sequences are SGHNT and YENEEA. This CDR3 comprises 16 residues. The V end was cut by 4 bases, the J end by 4 bases, with 19 bases between. This CDR3 is CASSSQARGAGETQYF. The CDR3 DNA is TGTGCCAGCAGCTCCCAGGCACGGGGGGCAGGAGAGACCCAGTACTTC. Variable domain in full (rest from reference TRBV11-3 and TRBJ2-5): EAGVVQSPRYKIIEKKQPVAFWCNPISGHNTLYWYLQNLGQGPELLIRYENEEAVDDSQLPKDRFSAERLKGVDSTLKIQPAELGDSAVYLCASSSQARGAGETQYFGPGTRLLVL.

This clonotype was observed a handful of times. This chain uses TRBV29-1 with TRBJ1-3, with D uncertain. The germline CDR1 and CDR2 sequences are SQVTM and ANQGSEA. CDR3 length equals 13 residues. Trimming stripped 6 bases from V and 4 bases from J, with 13 bases between. The CDR3 nucleotides are TGCAGCGTAACAGAGTCGGGCGGAAACACCATATATTTT. Encoded protein: CSVTESGGNTIYF.

The rearrangement uses TRBV7-9 and TRBJ2-7; 7 bases fit TRBD1. The germline CDR1 and CDR2 sequences are SEHNR and FQNEAQ (reference sequence). V lost 2 bases to trimming and J lost 5 bases; unmatched junction nucleotides: 3. This CDR3 comprises 13 residues. The CDR3 loop reads CASSLKTGDEQYF. The CDR3 DNA reads as TGTGCCAGCAGCTTAAAAACAGGGGACGAGCAGTACTTC.

The V and J genes are TRBV7-9 and TRBJ2-1; D perhaps matches TRBD2 (5 bases). The germline gives CDR1 SEHNR, CDR2 FQNEAQ (reference sequence). V was pared by 4 bases and J by 3 bases, with 16 bases between. The CDR3 is made up of 16 amino acids. The CDR3 sequence: CASSSKRKTFYNEQFF. The CDR3 nucleotides read TGTGCCAGCAGCTCGAAGCGGAAGACCTTCTACAATGAGCAGTTCTTC.

This clonotype was picked up a small number of times. J is TRBJ2-3 and V is TRBV20-1, with TRBD2 matching 8 bases. Germline V gene data show CDR1 as DFQATT and CDR2 as SNEGSKA (reference sequence). Trimming took 1 base from V and 5 from J; bases not matched to a gene: 5. This CDR3 spans 14 amino acids. CDR3 residues: CSARGRLALDTQYF. The CDR3, as DNA: TGCAGTGCTAGAGGGCGACTAGCGTTAGATACGCAGTATTTT.

This rearrangement joins TRBV4-2 to TRBJ2-1; 9 bases match TRBD1. Germline V gene lookup returns CDR1 LGHNA and CDR2 YNFKEQ. The CDR3 sequence is 15 residues long. V lost 8 bases to trimming and J lost 6 bases; unmatched junction nucleotides: 11. CDR3 DNA: TGTGCCAGCGTACCCTCGGGGACAGGGATCAATGAGCAGTTCTTC. It specifies CASVPSGTGINEQFF.

This clonotype was seen a handful of times. The chain has TRBV24-1 and TRBJ2-5; D unclear. Trimming took off 3 bases at V and 0 bases at J, with 25 bases between the two ends. The CDR3 is 20 residues long. The germline CDR1 and CDR2 sequences are KGHDR and SFDVKD. CDR3 nucleotide sequence: TGTGCCACCAGTGATCCAGTAAGAACAGCCCCATCCCGGTACCAAGAGACCCAGTACTTC. Translating it yields CATSDPVRTAPSRYQETQYF.

The CDR3 coding sequence is TGCGCCAGCACTCGGGAGAGCCCCACAGATACGCAGTATTTT. It encodes CASTRESPTDTQYF. This rearrangement joins TRBV5-1 to TRBJ2-3, with TRBD2 as a possible D gene (6 bases). Trimming pared 6 bases from V and 2 bases from J, leaving 13 bases between. The CDR3 is 14 amino acids. Germline V gives CDR1 SGHRS, CDR2 YFSETQ.

This clonotype was seen many times. The rearrangement joins TRBV7-3 to TRBJ2-3, with 13 nucleotides matching TRBD2. Germline V gives CDR1 SGHTA, CDR2 FQGTGA. The J segment lost 0 bases and the V segment lost 5 bases, leaving 11 bases of the junction unmatched. The CDR3 consists of 19 residues. The CDR3 loop reads CASSVLPGLAGLSTDTQYF. Written as DNA, the CDR3 is TGTGCCAGCAGCGTACTTCCGGGACTAGCGGGACTTAGCACAGATACGCAGTATTTT.

This clonotype appeared many times. V is TRBV2 and J is TRBJ1-1, with D possibly TRBD1 on 6 matching bases. The CDR3 is 16 amino acids. From germline, CDR1 is SNHLY and CDR2 FYNNEI. V shed 3 bases and J shed 0 bases, with 14 bases lying between them. DNA for the CDR3: TGTGCCAGCAGTGATAAACTTGGACAGTTGAACACTGAAGCTTTCTTT. Its translation is CASSDKLGQLNTEAFF.

This chain uses TRBV29-1 with TRBJ1-1, with a possible D match to TRBD1 (5 bases). Deletions cut 3 bases from V and 4 bases from J, with 15 bases between. The CDR3 extends over 14 amino acids. CDR1 and CDR2 from the germline V gene are SQVTM and ANQGSEA. This CDR3 reads CSVDGEGRGTEAFF. The CDR3 DNA sequence: TGCAGCGTTGATGGAGAGGGTAGGGGCACTGAAGCTTTCTTT.

This rearrangement joins TRBV7-2 to TRBJ2-5; maybe TRBD1 (7 bases). The CDR3 is 14 amino acids. Trimming shortened V by 6 bases and J by 6 bases, and 17 bases separated the two germline ends. The germline gives CDR1 SGHTA, CDR2 FQGNSA. The CDR3 here is CASSNNRGGKTQYF. Written as DNA, the CDR3 is TGTGCCAGCAGTAACAACAGGGGCGGGAAGACCCAGTACTTC.

This chain links TRBV29-1 with TRBJ1-1; no firm D call. Trimming removed 6 bases from V and 4 bases from J, with 15 bases in between. This CDR3 is 13 amino acids long. CDR1 is SQVTM, CDR2 ANQGSEA, per germline. CDR3 sequence (DNA): TGCAGCGTCGGGCACAGCTACCCCACTGAAGCTTTCTTT. It yields the protein CSVGHSYPTEAFF.

The chain has TRBV27 and TRBJ2-1; 13 nucleotides match TRBD2. The germline gives CDR1 MNHEY, CDR2 SMNVEV (reference sequence). The CDR3 runs to 15 residues. J lost 9 bases, V lost 6 bases, and 8 bases had no gene match. CDR3 protein: CASSSGTSGAGEQFF. The CDR3 DNA follows: TGTGCCAGCAGCTCGGGGACTAGCGGGGCCGGTGAGCAGTTCTTC.

The chain combines TRBV13 with TRBJ2-7, with TRBD1 matching 10 bases. V trimming: 5 bases; J trimming: 2 bases; junction bases outside the gene matches: 6. The CDR3 has 15 amino acids. Germline-derived CDR1 and CDR2 are PRHDT and FYEKMQ (reference sequence). CDR3 bases: TGTGCCAGCAGCCAGACGGGACAGGGGACCTACGAGCAGTACTTC. Its translation is CASSQTGQGTYEQYF. Based on the CDR3 plus reference TRBV13 and TRBJ2-7, the full variable domain is AAGVIQSPRHLIKEKRETATLKCYPIPRHDTVYWYQQGPGQDPQFLISFYEKMQSDKGSIPDRFSAQQFSDYHSELNMSSLELGDSALYFCASSQTGQGTYEQYFGPGTRLTVT.

This clonotype turned up a few times. This sequence joins TRBV4-2 and TRBJ1-5, with D unclear. Trimming removed 1 base at V and 3 bases at J, with 10 bases between. The CDR3 has 15 residues. Germline lookup yields CDR1 LGHNA and CDR2 YNFKEQ. The CDR3 protein is CASSQVSSVNQPQHF. In DNA form, the CDR3 reads TGTGCCAGCAGCCAAGTATCCAGCGTCAATCAGCCCCAGCATTTT.

The rearrangement links TRBV5-1 to TRBJ2-2, with 7 bases matching TRBD1. Germline V gives CDR1 SGHRS, CDR2 YFSETQ. The CDR3 totals 15 residues. V lost 7 bases and J lost 4; bases outside the gene matches: 10. The CDR3 region is CASGSGQTRTGELFF. CDR3 coding DNA: TGCGCCAGCGGGTCGGGACAGACCCGCACCGGGGAGCTGTTTTTT.

This chain's CDR3 is CATSDGTGPYEQYF. The CDR3 region has the DNA TGTGCCACCAGTGATGGGACAGGACCCTACGAGCAGTACTTC. The chain links TRBV24-1 to TRBJ2-7; 8 bases fit TRBD1. The V gene end was trimmed by 3 bases and the J gene end by 2 bases; junction bases not matched to a gene: 2. CDR1 and CDR2 from the germline V gene are KGHDR and SFDVKD. The CDR3 totals 14 residues.